Listed here are 15 T cell receptor beta chains from one sample, sequenced in a study of OX40 agonist ivuxolimab in advanced cancers. The assay was immunoSEQ multiplex PCR, and TCRdb's table has in-frame clones only and misses some. The sample gives around 100,000 clones, about 90% of which show up once; more than 0.15% is in the top ten. Sequences were derived from CD4+ or CD8+ T cells sorted from blood, sampled in a trial of the OX40 agonist ivuxolimab. The receptors here all came from an adult with an advanced solid tumor such as melanoma, head and neck, liver or kidney cancer.

This clone came up a few times. The chain links TRBV14 to TRBJ1-1; the D is unclear. With 0 bases removed from V and 8 bases from J, the gap between germline ends came to 7 bases. This CDR3 spans 12 amino acids. From germline, CDR1 is SGHDN and CDR2 FVKESK. CDR3 nucleotides: TGTGCCAGCAGCCAAGATCTCAAGGAAGCTTTCTTT. Its translation is CASSQDLKEAFF.

The chain recombines TRBV10-1 with TRBJ2-5; the D gene is possibly TRBD1 (6 bases). CDR3 size: 13 residues. V lost 3 bases to trimming and J lost 4 bases, with 9 bases between them. Germline loops: CDR1 WNHNN, CDR2 SYGVQD (reference sequence). This CDR3 reads CASSDGGGETQYF. The CDR3 DNA reads TGCGCCAGCAGTGATGGGGGCGGAGAGACCCAGTACTTC.

The chain employs TRBV5-8 and TRBJ1-3; perhaps TRBD1 as D (6 bases). Looked up from germline, CDR1 is SGHTS and CDR2 is YDEGEE. V was shortened by 2 bases and J by 2 bases, with 11 bases between the two germline ends. The CDR3 has 15 amino acids. CDR3 residues: CASSLTGTTGNTIYF. The CDR3 bases are TGTGCCAGCAGCTTAACCGGGACAACTGGAAACACCATATATTTT.

The chain recombines TRBV5-1 with TRBJ2-1; no firm D call. Germline CDR1 and CDR2: SGHRS and YFSETQ. V shed 7 bases and J shed 1 base, with 15 bases lying between them. CDR3 size: 15 residues. The CDR3 nucleotides are TGCGCCAGCGGCAGTGTCGGGCGGTCCTACAATGAGCAGTTCTTC. Residues: CASGSVGRSYNEQFF.

The chain has TRBV19 and TRBJ2-3, with 9 bases matching TRBD2. V was pared by 4 bases and J by 5 bases, with 7 bases of the junction left unmatched. CDR1 LNHDA and CDR2 SQIVND come from the germline V gene (reference sequence). This CDR3 spans 15 amino acids. CDR3 nucleotide sequence: TGTGCCAGTAGTACCAGCGGGGGGAGGCGAGATACGCAGTATTTT. Translation: CASSTSGGRRDTQYF.

This clone was picked up a small number of times. This chain connects TRBV27 to TRBJ2-5; 8 positions agree with TRBD2. The CDR3 is 15 amino acids. CDR1 MNHEY and CDR2 SMNVEV come from the germline V gene (reference sequence). V shed 2 bases, J shed 3 bases, and the junction held 5 bases outside the gene matches. In DNA form, the CDR3 reads TGTGCCAGCAGTTTACTCCGGGGGGGGAAAGAGACCCAGTACTTC. Its translation: CASSLLRGGKETQYF.

J is TRBJ2-7 and V is TRBV27, with TRBD2 matching over 8 bases. Germline CDR1 and CDR2: MNHEY and SMNVEV (reference sequence). CDR3 size: 14 residues. Losses at the gene ends were 10 bases for V and 5 bases for J; bases not matched to a gene: 13. DNA of the CDR3: TGTGCCACGAGTCAGCGGGGGCATTTCCACGAGCAGTACTTC. Translation: CATSQRGHFHEQYF.

The chain carries TRBV7-8 and TRBJ1-2; D may be TRBD1 (5 bases). This CDR3 has 14 amino acids. V was shortened by 2 bases and J by 1 base, with 8 bases between the two germline ends. In germline, CDR1 is SGHVS, CDR2 FQNEAQ. CDR3 sequence reads: CASSLSGGNYGYTF. The DNA for the CDR3 is TGTGCCAGCAGCTTATCTGGGGGTAACTATGGCTACACCTTC.

This chain joins TRBV18 and TRBJ1-4; D uncertain. There are 15 residues in the CDR3. Trimming pared 3 bases from V and 8 bases from J, leaving 16 bases between. CDR1 and CDR2 from the germline V gene are KGHSH and LQKENI. The CDR3 coding sequence is TGTGCCAGCTCACCTCCTGTCGGGAGGAGGGAAAAACTGTTTTTT. Translation gives CASSPPVGRREKLFF.

The chain is built from TRBV18 and TRBJ2-1; 7 bases are a match to TRBD1. Germline lookup yields CDR1 KGHSH and CDR2 LQKENI. The junction had 6 bases not matched to a gene; V was cut back by 4 bases and J by 3 bases. The CDR3 spans 15 residues. The CDR3 DNA reads TGTGCCAGCTCACTTTCGACAGGGTACTACAATGAGCAGTTCTTC. It is translated as CASSLSTGYYNEQFF.

The chain employs TRBV27 and TRBJ1-2; D may be TRBD1 (6 bases). Germline assignment: CDR1 MNHEY and CDR2 SMNVEV (reference sequence). This CDR3 region has 13 residues. V lost 7 bases and J lost 12, with 21 bases in between. DNA of the CDR3: TGTGCCAGCATGAGGAGCAGGGGCGGCGGCCACACCTTC. Translation gives CASMRSRGGGHTF.

This rearrangement joins TRBV19 to TRBJ2-6; D is possibly TRBD1 or TRBD2 (5 bases each). Trimming cost V 4 bases and J 0 bases, with 13 bases left between them. Germline-derived CDR1 and CDR2 are LNHDA and SQIVND (reference sequence). The CDR3 totals 17 residues. As DNA, the CDR3 is TGTGCCAGTAGTACGACAGTAGCGACCTCTGGGGCCAACGTCCTGACTTTC. Its protein product is CASSTTVATSGANVLTF. Drawing the rest from reference TRBV19 and TRBJ2-6, the complete variable domain is DGGITQSPKYLFRKEGQNVTLSCEQNLNHDAMYWYRQDPGQGLRLIYYSQIVNDFQKGDIAEGYSVSREKKESFPLTVTSAQKNPTAFYLCASSTTVATSGANVLTFGAGSRLTVL.

J is TRBJ2-2 and V is TRBV6-1; 8 positions match TRBD1. V was pared by 2 bases and J by 2 bases, with 4 bases of the junction left unmatched. The CDR3 has 16 residues. CDR1 is MNHNS and CDR2 is SASEGT in the germline V gene. CDR3 bases: TGTGCCAGCAGTGAATTCAGGGGGCGCAACACCGGGGAGCTGTTTTTT. Its protein product is CASSEFRGRNTGELFF.

The chain uses TRBV19 and TRBJ2-1, with unresolved D. This CDR3 is 13 amino acids long. Trimming pared 5 bases from V and 5 bases from J, leaving 10 bases between. The germline V gene has CDR1 LNHDA and CDR2 SQIVND (reference sequence). This CDR3 reads CASSPAFDNEQFF. CDR3 in DNA: TGTGCCAGTAGTCCAGCTTTCGACAATGAGCAGTTCTTC.

V and J are TRBV19 and TRBJ2-7; 8 bases match TRBD1. CDR3 size: 15 residues. Germline lookup yields CDR1 LNHDA and CDR2 SQIVND (reference sequence). V was clipped by 5 bases and J by 1 base; unmatched bases: 7. The CDR3 here is CASSPGTGLSYEQYF. The CDR3 DNA is TGTGCCAGTAGTCCAGGGACAGGACTTTCCTACGAGCAGTACTTC.